The rows below give T cell receptor beta chains drawn from one sample of a study of blood T cell repertoires in COVID-19. This table comes from immunoSEQ multiplex PCR, and its TCRdb copy is limited to in-frame clones, with some not included. The repertoire holds approximately 91,000 clones, with 80% as singletons. The material sequenced was peripheral blood. Receptor source: a human donor in a cohort sampled during active COVID-19. The conserved cysteine and the conserved F or W are not part of the CDR3 here.

V,J,CDR3
TRBV30,TRBJ1-1,ACRGVNTEAF
TRBV4-2,TRBJ1-2,ASSQDIGGVDGYT
TRBV5-4,TRBJ2-1,ASSLEGAYNEQF
TRBV7-3,TRBJ2-3,ASSLVRTDTQY
TRBV6-5,TRBJ2-7,ASTSASYEQY
TRBV28,TRBJ2-5,ASSSRHTGQGYQETQY
TRBV27,TRBJ2-7,ASSLQQGREQY
TRBV7-2,TRBJ2-7,ASSIRHRDTSYEQY
TRBV6-5,TRBJ2-7,ASKPGGYSYEQY
TRBV7-9,TRBJ2-7,ASSYLAGGSYEQY
TRBV5-1,TRBJ2-2,ASSQGGLNTGELF
TRBV5-4,TRBJ1-1,ATRGVRLNTEAF
TRBV6-1,TRBJ1-6,ASSEQGGSPLH
TRBV9,TRBJ2-7,ASSTRFEQY
TRBV5-1,TRBJ2-2,ASNSWGQGTNTGELF
TRBV5-1,TRBJ2-7,ASSFGTGGYEQY
TRBV18,TRBJ2-7,ASQGQDTYEQY
TRBV20-1,TRBJ1-5,SASTAIRGGNQPQH
TRBV18,TRBJ1-1,ASSPSWGVGAEAF
TRBV30,TRBJ2-2,AWNLGGNTGELF
TRBV7-8,TRBJ2-5,ASSKETQY
TRBV10-3,TRBJ2-7,AISESGTPAQY
TRBV10-2,TRBJ2-5,ACYSGQGGQETQY
TRBV9,TRBJ1-6,ASSATGNYSPLH
TRBV28,TRBJ2-7,ASSQGWREQY
TRBV5-6,TRBJ1-3,ASIEWGAGNTIY
TRBV4-2,TRBJ2-1,ASSQGAASGVFAEQF
TRBV11-3,TRBJ2-3,ASSLGGTGGSGDTQY
TRBV19,TRBJ2-7,ASSPGRASGRAHDEQY
TRBV11-3,TRBJ2-7,ASSLDWDRVPYEQY
TRBV3-1/TRBV3-2,TRBJ2-7,ASSQDRRDTEQY
TRBV7-9,TRBJ2-7,ASSSRLAGLYEQY
TRBV28,TRBJ2-5,ASSLYDRGRETQY
TRBV5-4,TRBJ1-4,ASSLDQRPDEKLF
TRBV3-1/TRBV3-2,TRBJ2-7,ASGRVHEQY
TRBV5-1,TRBJ2-5,ASSLASRGGLQETQY
TRBV6-2/TRBV6-3,TRBJ2-7,ASSYMRRFSYEQY
TRBV19,TRBJ1-1,ASSIPGQGSTEAF
TRBV9,TRBJ1-3,ASSTQVSGNTIY
TRBV21-1,TRBJ2-2,ASSGTSSSTGELF
TRBV2,TRBJ2-5,ASRGLAGGPETQY
TRBV3-1/TRBV3-2,TRBJ2-3,ASRPGLTSGRFTDTQY
TRBV5-6,TRBJ2-6,ASSWDRPGANVLT
TRBV2,TRBJ2-7,ASSANGPGYEQY
TRBV9,TRBJ2-7,ASSVESRGNDEQY
TRBV28,TRBJ1-3,ASSSWFRGYNGNTIY
TRBV10-1,TRBJ2-2,ASSVAGAPGTGELF
TRBV9,TRBJ1-1,ASSPEGWAGNTEAF
TRBV4-1,TRBJ2-7,ASSQDEDAGYEQY
TRBV18,TRBJ2-7,ASSPPSGYEQY
TRBV2,TRBJ2-7,ASSSQGYEQY
TRBV11-2,TRBJ2-1,ASSFSVAGGVRDEQF